Below, 14 T cell receptor beta chains from the same sample are listed, as sequenced in a study of blood T cells in healthy people across ages. Next came a second PCR, run for about 7 to 12 cycles, which used a sample-barcoded 5' primer along with a J-beta primer mix. TCRdb ran MiXCR on the 5' RACE reads and lists one entry per CDR3 protein. The sample consists of roughly 700,000 distinct CDR3 sequences, roughly 50% of them appearing once. Sequencing was carried out using blood. The receptor set was obtained from a woman between 55 and 75 years old in good health.

The chain recombines TRBV27 with TRBJ2-7; 13 nucleotides align to TRBD2. The length of the CDR3 is 17 residues. In germline, CDR1 is MNHEY, CDR2 SMNVEV (reference sequence). The V segment lost 3 bases and the J segment 2 bases; nucleotides outside the gene matches: 7. The CDR3 here is CASSFHRTSGGPYEQYF. CDR3 in DNA: TGTGCCAGCAGTTTCCATCGGACTAGCGGGGGACCCTACGAGCAGTACTTC.

This clonotype was detected only a few times. The chain couples TRBV4-3 to TRBJ2-3, with D hard to call. The CDR3 is 13 residues long. Looked up from germline, CDR1 is LGHNA and CDR2 is YSLEER. V was clipped by 1 base and J by 5 bases, with 7 bases between them. CDR3: CASSQVVRDTQYF. CDR3 sequence (DNA): TGCGCCAGCAGCCAAGTTGTGCGAGATACGCAGTATTTT.

The genes are TRBV29-1 and TRBJ1-5; 8 bases fit TRBD1. The CDR3 has 14 amino acids. The J segment lost 9 bases and the V segment lost 2 bases, leaving 9 bases of the junction unmatched. Germline CDR1 is SQVTM and CDR2 is ANQGSEA. The CDR3 here is CSVESPGQGGPQHF. In DNA, the CDR3 is TGCAGCGTTGAAAGTCCAGGACAGGGAGGGCCCCAGCATTTT.

This clonotype was picked up a small number of times. The V and J genes are TRBV29-1 and TRBJ2-5; perhaps TRBD1 as D (5 bases). Germline assignment: CDR1 SQVTM and CDR2 ANQGSEA. This CDR3 spans 11 amino acids. Trimming removed 3 bases at V and 10 bases at J, with 12 bases between. CDR3 bases: TGCAGCGTTGATGAAGACAGTGGCCAGTACTTC. It yields the protein CSVDEDSGQYF. The complete variable domain, with remaining parts taken from reference TRBV29-1 and TRBJ2-5, reads SAVISQKPSRDICQRGTSLTIQCQVDSQVTMMFWYRQQPGQSLTLIATANQGSEATYESGFVIDKFPISRPNLTFSTLTVSNMSPEDSSIYLCSVDEDSGQYFGPGTRLLVL.

This chain joins TRBV29-1 and TRBJ1-2; 7 nucleotides align to TRBD1. V dropped 3 bases and J dropped 7; count of bases not matched to a gene: 14. From germline, CDR1 is SQVTM and CDR2 ANQGSEA. The CDR3 is 15 residues long. This chain's CDR3 is CSVDRGAGGLTGYTF. The CDR3 bases are TGCAGCGTTGACCGAGGGGCAGGGGGGCTTACTGGCTACACCTTC.

The chain employs TRBV3-1 and TRBJ1-5; no clear D gene. The CDR3 is made up of 13 amino acids. V gave up 2 bases and J gave up 9 bases, with 11 bases separating them. The V gene's germline CDR1 is LGHDT and CDR2 YNNKEL (reference sequence). For the CDR3, the DNA is TGTGCCAGCAGCCAATCGGGGTACCGGCCCCAGCATTTT. Residues: CASSQSGYRPQHF.

This chain joins TRBV24-1 and TRBJ1-1; D ambiguous. CDR1 is KGHDR, CDR2 SFDVKD, per germline. The CDR3 loop spans 16 amino acids. V was shortened by 1 base and J by 3 bases, with 14 bases between the two germline ends. The CDR3 DNA sequence: TGTGCCACCAGTGATTTATCTCATAGAAAGGACACTGAAGCTTTCTTT. This sequence encodes CATSDLSHRKDTEAFF.

This clonotype was picked up many times. The chain has TRBV20-1 and TRBJ2-7; 10 bases fit TRBD2. Per the germline V gene, CDR1 is DFQATT and CDR2 is SNEGSKA (reference sequence). CDR3 size: 17 residues. Trimming took 5 bases from V and 0 from J; bases not matched to a gene: 13. CDR3 amino acids: CSADGRGSGRDSYEQYF. The DNA of the CDR3 is TGCAGTGCTGATGGCCGGGGGAGCGGGAGGGACTCCTACGAGCAGTACTTC.

This clonotype was seen a few times. The chain employs TRBV7-2 and TRBJ2-3; D may be TRBD2 (5 bases). V lost 5 bases to trimming and J lost 2 bases, with 17 bases between them. The CDR3 sequence is 16 residues long. Germline V gene sequence: CDR1 SGHTA, CDR2 FQGNSA. As DNA, the CDR3 is TGTGCCAGCAGCCGAGGGCTAGCCAAGGCCACAGATACGCAGTATTTT. Protein: CASSRGLAKATDTQYF.

The CDR3, as DNA: TGTGCCAGCAGTCAACGCAGGGGGCGCCAAGAGACCCAGTACTTC. Its translation is CASSQRRGRQETQYF. This rearrangement joins TRBV28 to TRBJ2-5; TRBD1 agrees at 8 bases. The junction had 6 bases not matched to a gene; V was cut back by 5 bases and J by 1 base. CDR1 and CDR2 (germline): MDHEN, SYDVKM. There are 15 residues in the CDR3.

This clonotype was counted a few times. The rearrangement joins TRBV28 to TRBJ2-1, with D tentatively TRBD2 (5 bases). The germline V gene encodes CDR1 MDHEN and CDR2 SYDVKM. The germline V and J ends were trimmed by 5 bases and 4 bases, with 18 bases remaining between them. The CDR3 contains 16 residues. The CDR3 loop is CASSHLGASGYNEQFF. DNA for the CDR3: TGTGCCAGCAGTCACCTGGGAGCTTCGGGGTACAATGAGCAGTTCTTC.

This chain uses TRBV27 with TRBJ2-2; D is undetermined. Germline assignment: CDR1 MNHEY and CDR2 SMNVEV (reference sequence). The CDR3 contains 11 residues. CDR3 in DNA: TGTGTCGGCATGAACACCGGGGAGCTGTTTTTT. The encoded protein is CVGMNTGELFF.

The chain has TRBV4-2 and TRBJ2-1; perhaps TRBD2 as D (6 bases). Per germline, CDR1 LGHNA and CDR2 YNFKEQ. V was clipped by 4 bases and J by 9 bases, with 10 bases between them. This CDR3 spans 12 amino acids. CDR3 sequence (DNA): TGTGCCAGCAGCCCTAGGCGGGGTGAGCAGTTCTTC. Translating it yields CASSPRRGEQFF.

This clonotype was observed a few times. The chain employs TRBV7-2 and TRBJ2-7; 11 bases line up with TRBD2. Germline V gives CDR1 SGHTA, CDR2 FQGNSA. The CDR3 runs 17 residues. The junction had 11 bases not matched to a gene; V was cut back by 5 bases and J by 2 bases. CDR3 DNA sequence: TGTGCCAGCAGCCCCCAACTAGCGGGAGTTTCAGCCTACGAGCAGTACTTC. This translates into CASSPQLAGVSAYEQYF.